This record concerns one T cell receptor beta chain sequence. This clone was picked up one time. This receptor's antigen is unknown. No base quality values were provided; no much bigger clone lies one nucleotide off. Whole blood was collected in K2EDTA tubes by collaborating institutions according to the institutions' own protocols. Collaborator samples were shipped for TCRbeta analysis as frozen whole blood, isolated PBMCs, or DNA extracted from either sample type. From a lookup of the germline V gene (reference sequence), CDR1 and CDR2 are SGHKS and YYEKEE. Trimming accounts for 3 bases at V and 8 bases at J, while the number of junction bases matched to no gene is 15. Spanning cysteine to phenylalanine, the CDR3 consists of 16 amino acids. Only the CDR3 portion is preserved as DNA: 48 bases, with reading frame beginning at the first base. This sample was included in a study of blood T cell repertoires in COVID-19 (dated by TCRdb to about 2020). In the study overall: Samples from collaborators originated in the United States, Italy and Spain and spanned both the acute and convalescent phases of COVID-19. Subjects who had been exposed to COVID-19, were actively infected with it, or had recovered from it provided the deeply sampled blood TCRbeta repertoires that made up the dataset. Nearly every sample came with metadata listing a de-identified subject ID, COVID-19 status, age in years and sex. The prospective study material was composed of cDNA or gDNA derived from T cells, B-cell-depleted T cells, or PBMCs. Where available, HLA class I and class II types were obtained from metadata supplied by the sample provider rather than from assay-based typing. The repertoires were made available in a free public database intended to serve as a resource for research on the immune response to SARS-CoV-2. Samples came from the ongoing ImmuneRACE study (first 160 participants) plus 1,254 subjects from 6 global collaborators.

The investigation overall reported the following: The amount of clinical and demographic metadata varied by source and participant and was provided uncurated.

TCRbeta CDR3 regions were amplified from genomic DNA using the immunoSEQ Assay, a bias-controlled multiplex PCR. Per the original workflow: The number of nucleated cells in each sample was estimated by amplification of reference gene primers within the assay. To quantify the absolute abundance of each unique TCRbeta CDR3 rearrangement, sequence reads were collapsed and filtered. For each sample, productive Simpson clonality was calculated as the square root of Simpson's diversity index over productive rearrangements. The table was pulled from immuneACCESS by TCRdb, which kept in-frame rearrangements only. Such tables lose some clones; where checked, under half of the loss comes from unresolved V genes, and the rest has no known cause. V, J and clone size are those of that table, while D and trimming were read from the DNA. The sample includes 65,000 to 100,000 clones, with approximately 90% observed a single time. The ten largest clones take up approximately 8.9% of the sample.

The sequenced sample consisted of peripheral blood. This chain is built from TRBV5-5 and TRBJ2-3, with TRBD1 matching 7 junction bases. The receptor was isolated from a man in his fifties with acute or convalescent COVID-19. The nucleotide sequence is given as TGTGCCAGCAGCTCGCAACCTCAGAGCCGGGACAGTACGCAGTATTTT. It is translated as CASSSQPQSRDSTQYF.